Following are 8 T cell receptor beta chains from one sample sequenced in a study of blood T cells in healthy people across ages. Together with a sample-barcoded 5' primer, a J-beta primer mix was included in a second PCR lasting about 7 to 12 cycles. In TCRdb, the 5' RACE reads were re-called with MiXCR into one record per CDR3 protein. The sample yields approximately 1,700,000 distinct CDR3 sequences, roughly two fifths seen once. Sequencing was carried out using blood. Receptors originate from a human donor in good health.

The CDR3 bases are TGTGCCAGCAGCCCCGGACGGGGGTCATTCCAAGAGACCCAGTACTTC. Amino acids: CASSPGRGSFQETQYF. The V gene is TRBV13, the J gene TRBJ2-5; tentative D call: TRBD2 (6 bases). The germline gives CDR1 PRHDT, CDR2 FYEKMQ (reference sequence). The CDR3 totals 16 residues. V was clipped by 5 bases and J by 1 base, with 17 bases between them.

This clonotype has more than one count but fewer than ten. The chain has TRBV20-1 and TRBJ2-7; D may be TRBD1 (6 bases). V was pared by 4 bases and J by 4 bases, with 11 bases between. The CDR3 consists of 12 residues. CDR1 and CDR2 from the germline V gene are DFQATT and SNEGSKA (reference sequence). CDR3 amino acids: CSAKGVGYEQYF. CDR3 nucleotide sequence: TGCAGTGCTAAGGGGGTAGGTTACGAGCAGTACTTC.

The chain couples TRBV6-5 to TRBJ2-7; tentatively, D is TRBD1 (7 bases). Germline CDR1 and CDR2: MNHEY and SVGAGI. The V gene lost 2 bases and the J gene lost 4 bases, with 18 bases spanning the gap. The CDR3 covers 16 residues. DNA of the CDR3: TGTGCCAGCAGTTACGTCTGGAGGGACAGATATTACGAGCAGTACTTC. This translates into CASSYVWRDRYYEQYF.

The chain recombines TRBV7-6 with TRBJ2-1; tentatively, D is TRBD1 (6 bases). Germline CDR1 SGHVS, CDR2 FNYEAQ. Trimming removed 4 bases from V and 4 bases from J, with 14 bases in between. CDR3 length equals 15 residues. The CDR3 protein is CASSSSGQRYNEQFF. CDR3 DNA: TGTGCCAGCAGCTCATCTGGACAGCGGTACAATGAGCAGTTCTTC.

V is TRBV7-2 and J is TRBJ2-3, with 10 bases aligning to TRBD2. Germline loops: CDR1 SGHTA, CDR2 FQGNSA. Germline trimming cut 5 bases from V and 2 bases from J; bases unmatched to any gene: 13. This CDR3 is 18 amino acids long. This CDR3 reads CASSPLAGAFIITDTQYF. The CDR3, as DNA: TGTGCCAGCAGCCCTCTAGCGGGGGCCTTCATAATCACAGATACGCAGTATTTT. The full variable domain, completed using reference TRBV7-2 and TRBJ2-3, is GAGVSQSPSNKVTEKGKDVELRCDPISGHTALYWYRQSLGQGLEFLIYFQGNSAPDKSGLPSDRFSAERTGGSVSTLTIQRTQQEDSAVYLCASSPLAGAFIITDTQYFGPGTRLTVL.

The chain recombines TRBV7-3 with TRBJ2-5; possibly TRBD1 for D (6 bases). This CDR3 spans 14 amino acids. Germline V CDR1 and CDR2: SGHTA, FQGTGA. V lost 0 bases and J lost 5, with 10 bases in between. CDR3 sequence (DNA): TGTGCCAGCAGCTTAACAACAGGGTCGGAGACCCAGTACTTC. It yields the protein CASSLTTGSETQYF.

This clonotype showed up just a few times. The rearrangement joins TRBV27 to TRBJ2-7, with 11 positions matching TRBD2. The CDR3 has 19 residues. The germline V gene has CDR1 MNHEY and CDR2 SMNVEV (reference sequence). V trimming: 2 bases; J trimming: 0 bases; junction bases outside the gene matches: 12. The CDR3, as DNA: TGTGCCAGCAGTTTAGTTCCTAGCGGGGGGCCTTCCAGCTCCTACGAGCAGTACTTC. Amino acids: CASSLVPSGGPSSSYEQYF.

There are a few counts of this clonotype. The rearrangement links TRBV20-1 to TRBJ2-7; 8 positions match TRBD1. V was clipped by 5 bases and J by 7 bases; unmatched bases: 4. This CDR3 is 11 amino acids long. CDR1 and CDR2 (germline): DFQATT, SNEGSKA (reference sequence). CDR3 sequence: CSADRGGEQYF. CDR3 in DNA: TGCAGTGCTGACAGGGGTGGTGAGCAGTACTTC.